This record covers a single T cell receptor (beta chain). These data belong to a study of technical replicates of blood from four donors. Trimming cost V 1 base and J 6 bases, with 14 bases left between them. Per the germline V gene, CDR1 is GTSNPN and CDR2 is SVGIG (reference sequence). CDR3 length: 14 amino acids. Assay used: immunoSEQ multiplex PCR; TCRdb lists only in-frame clones, some missing. The sample yields tens of thousands of clones, about 96% seen once. The receptor comes from a human donor in good health. Sequenced input: T cells isolated from PBMCs. The rearrangement uses TRBV30 and TRBJ2-3; possibly TRBD2 for D (5 bases). The DNA of the CDR3 is TGTGCCTGGAGTGGGACTTTCCGTCGGGATACGCAGTATTTT. This gives the protein CAWSGTFRRDTQYF.